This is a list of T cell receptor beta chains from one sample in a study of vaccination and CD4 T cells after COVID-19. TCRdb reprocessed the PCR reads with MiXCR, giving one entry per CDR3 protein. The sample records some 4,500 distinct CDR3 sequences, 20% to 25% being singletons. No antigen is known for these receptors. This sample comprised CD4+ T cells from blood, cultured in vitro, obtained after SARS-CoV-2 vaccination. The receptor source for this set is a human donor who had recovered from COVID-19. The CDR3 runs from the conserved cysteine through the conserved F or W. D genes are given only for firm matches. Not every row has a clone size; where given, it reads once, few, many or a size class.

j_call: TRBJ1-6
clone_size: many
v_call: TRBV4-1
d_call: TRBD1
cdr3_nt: TGCGCCAGCAGCCAAGCCACAGGGGGCCGGCGTTCACCCCTCCACTTT
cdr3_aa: CASSQATGGRRSPLHF

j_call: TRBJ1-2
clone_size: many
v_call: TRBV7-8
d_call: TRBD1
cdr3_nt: TGTGCCAGCAGCTCTACCCGGACAGGGAGCTATGGCTACACCTTC
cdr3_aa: CASSSTRTGSYGYTF

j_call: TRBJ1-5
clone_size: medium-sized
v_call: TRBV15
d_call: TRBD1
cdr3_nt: TGTGCCACCAGCAGGGGACAGCTCAATCAGCCCCAGCATTTT
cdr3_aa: CATSRGQLNQPQHF

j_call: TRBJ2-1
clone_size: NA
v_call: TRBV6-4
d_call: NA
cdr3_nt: TGTGCCAGCAGTGACTCGGAGGGAGACTACAATGAGCAGTTCTTC
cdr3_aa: CASSDSEGDYNEQFF

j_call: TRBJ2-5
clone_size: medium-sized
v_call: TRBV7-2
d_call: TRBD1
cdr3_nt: TGTGCCAGCAGCTTAGTAGGGGGCGCCAGGGAGACCCAGTACTTC
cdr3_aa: CASSLVGGARETQYF

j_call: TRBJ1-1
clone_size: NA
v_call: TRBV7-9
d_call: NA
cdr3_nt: TGTGCCAGCAGCTTAGCTTCCCGGCGGGCTTTCTTT
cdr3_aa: CASSLASRRAFF

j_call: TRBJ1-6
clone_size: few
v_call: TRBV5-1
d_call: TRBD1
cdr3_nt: TGCGCCAGCAGCACCGGGACAGTCATTAGTTCACCCCTCCACTTT
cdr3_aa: CASSTGTVISSPLHF

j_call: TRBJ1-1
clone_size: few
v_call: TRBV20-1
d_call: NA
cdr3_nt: TGCAGTGCTAGAGGAGCAGGGCGGTTGAACACTGAAGCTTTCTTT
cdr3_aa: CSARGAGRLNTEAFF

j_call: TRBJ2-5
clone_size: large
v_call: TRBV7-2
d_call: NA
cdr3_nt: TGTGCCAGCGGTCCGTCGGTCGCACAGGAGACCCAGTACTTC
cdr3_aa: CASGPSVAQETQYF

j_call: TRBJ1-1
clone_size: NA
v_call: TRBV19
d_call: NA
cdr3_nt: TGTGCCAGTAGTTTCAGGGCCCGGAACACTGAAGCTTTCTTT
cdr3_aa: CASSFRARNTEAFF

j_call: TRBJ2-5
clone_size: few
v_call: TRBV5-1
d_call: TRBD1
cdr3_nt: TGCGCCAGCAGCATCGGACAGGGAGGAGAGACCCAGTACTTC
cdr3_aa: CASSIGQGGETQYF

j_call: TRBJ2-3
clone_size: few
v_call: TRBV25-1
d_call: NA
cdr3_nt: TGTGCCAGCAGTGAGTGGCAGGGGTTTAGCACAGATACGCAGTATTTT
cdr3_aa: CASSEWQGFSTDTQYF

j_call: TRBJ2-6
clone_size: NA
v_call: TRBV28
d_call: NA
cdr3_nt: TGTGCCAGCAGCACCGTTGCGTTCTCTGGGGCCAACGTCCTGACTTTC
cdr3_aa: CASSTVAFSGANVLTF

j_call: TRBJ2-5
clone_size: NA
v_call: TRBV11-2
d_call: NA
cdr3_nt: TGTGCCAGCGCCCGTCAAGAGACCCAGTACTTC
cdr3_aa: CASARQETQYF

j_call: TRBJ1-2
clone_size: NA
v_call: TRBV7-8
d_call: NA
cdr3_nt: TGTGCCAGCAGCCCACGGGCGGCACTCGAAAAAAACTATGGCTACACCTTC
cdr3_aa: CASSPRAALEKNYGYTF

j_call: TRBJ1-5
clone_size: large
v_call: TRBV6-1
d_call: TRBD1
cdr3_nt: TGTGCCAGCAGTGAAGGGGGGACAGGGGTACCCAAGGCCCAGCATTTT
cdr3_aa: CASSEGGTGVPKAQHF

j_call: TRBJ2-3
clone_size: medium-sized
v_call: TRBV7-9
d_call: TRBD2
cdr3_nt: TGTGCCAGCAGCTTAAGACTAGCGGGGACCGATACGCAGTATTTT
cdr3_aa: CASSLRLAGTDTQYF

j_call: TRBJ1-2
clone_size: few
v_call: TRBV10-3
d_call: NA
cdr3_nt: TGTGCCATCAGTGAGTCGAACAGGGATGGCTACACCTTC
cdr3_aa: CAISESNRDGYTF

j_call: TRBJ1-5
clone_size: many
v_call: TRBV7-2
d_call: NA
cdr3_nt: TGTGCCAGCAGCCTCGGACAGTATCAGCCCCAGCATTTT
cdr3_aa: CASSLGQYQPQHF

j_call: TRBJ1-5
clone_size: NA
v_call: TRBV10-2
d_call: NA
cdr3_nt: TGCGCCAGCAGTGAGGATTGGGGCTCCCATCAGCCCCAGCATTTT
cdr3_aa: CASSEDWGSHQPQHF

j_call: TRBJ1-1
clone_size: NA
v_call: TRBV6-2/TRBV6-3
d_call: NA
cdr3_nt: TGTGCCAGCAGCTACGCGAGGACAGCCAGTTACATGAACACTGAAGCTTTCTTT
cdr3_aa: CASSYARTASYMNTEAFF

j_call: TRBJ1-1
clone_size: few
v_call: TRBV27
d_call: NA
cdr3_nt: TGTGCCAGCAGGAAGGAGGTACTAAACACTGAAGCTTTCTTT
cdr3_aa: CASRKEVLNTEAFF

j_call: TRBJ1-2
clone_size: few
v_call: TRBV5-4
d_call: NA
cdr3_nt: TGTGCCAGCAGCTTCCTGGGATGGGGGCCGAACTATGGCTACACCTTC
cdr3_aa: CASSFLGWGPNYGYTF

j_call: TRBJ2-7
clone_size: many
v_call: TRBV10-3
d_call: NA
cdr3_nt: TGTGCCATCACTGCCTCACCGGATACCTACGAGCAGTACTTC
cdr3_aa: CAITASPDTYEQYF

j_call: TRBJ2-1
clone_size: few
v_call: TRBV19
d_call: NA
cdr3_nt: TGTGCCAGTAGTAACGGGGGGACATCGAAGCAGTTCTTC
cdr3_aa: CASSNGGTSKQFF

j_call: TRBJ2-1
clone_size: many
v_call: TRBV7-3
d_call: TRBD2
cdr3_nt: TGTGCCAGCAGCCTCAGCGGGGGGGAGGATGAGCAGTTCTTC
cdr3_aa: CASSLSGGEDEQFF

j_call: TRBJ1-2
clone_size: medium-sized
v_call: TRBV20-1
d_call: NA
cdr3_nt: TGCAGTGCTATTACCTGGACCCAGGCGTCTTATGGCTACACCTTC
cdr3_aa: CSAITWTQASYGYTF

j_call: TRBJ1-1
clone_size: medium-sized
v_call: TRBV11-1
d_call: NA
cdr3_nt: TGTGCCAGCAGCGGAGCCCCCGCGGCCGCTTTCTTT
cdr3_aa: CASSGAPAAAFF

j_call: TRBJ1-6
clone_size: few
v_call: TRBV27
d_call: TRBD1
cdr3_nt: TGTGCCAGCAGTAGGGGACAGGGAACCTATAATTCACCCCTCCACTTT
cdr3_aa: CASSRGQGTYNSPLHF

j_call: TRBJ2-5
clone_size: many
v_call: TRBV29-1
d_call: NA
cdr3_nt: TGCAGCGTGGGCCCTCACCTGCGTCCGGGGGAGACCCAGTACTTC
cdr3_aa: CSVGPHLRPGETQYF

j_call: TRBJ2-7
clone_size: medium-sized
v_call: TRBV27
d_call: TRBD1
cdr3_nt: TGTGCCAGCAGTTTCAGGGGACAGGGGGCTAGCGGGCAGTACTTC
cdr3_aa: CASSFRGQGASGQYF

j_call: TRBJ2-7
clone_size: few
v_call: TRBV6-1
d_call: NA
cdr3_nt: TGTGCCAGCAGTCACGGCGGGACAGTATTTTACGAGCAGTACTTC
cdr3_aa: CASSHGGTVFYEQYF

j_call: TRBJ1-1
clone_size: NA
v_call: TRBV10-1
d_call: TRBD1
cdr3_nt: TGCGCCAGCAGTGGCGGACAGGGTGGTTACACTGAAGCTTTCTTT
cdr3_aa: CASSGGQGGYTEAFF

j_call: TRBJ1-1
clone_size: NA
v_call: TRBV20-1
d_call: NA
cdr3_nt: TGCAGTGCTAGAGTTCTCGGGGGTCCTGAAGCTTTCTTT
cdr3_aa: CSARVLGGPEAFF

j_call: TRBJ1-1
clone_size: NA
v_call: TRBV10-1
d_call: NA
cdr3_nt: TGCGCCAGCAGTGTATTGTCGAACACTGAAGCTTTCTTT
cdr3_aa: CASSVLSNTEAFF

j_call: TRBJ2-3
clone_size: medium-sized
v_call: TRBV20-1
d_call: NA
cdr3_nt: TGCAGTGCTAGTAGGGCCCTCCCGGATACGCAGTATTTT
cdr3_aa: CSASRALPDTQYF

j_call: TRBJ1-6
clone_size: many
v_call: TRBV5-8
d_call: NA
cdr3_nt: TGTGCCAGCAGCCCTCTGACAGCGGGGCGCCCCCTCCACTTT
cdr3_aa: CASSPLTAGRPLHF

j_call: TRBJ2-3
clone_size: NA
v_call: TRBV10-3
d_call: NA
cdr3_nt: TGTGCCATCAAGAACGGCGAAAGGGGAGATACGCAGTATTTT
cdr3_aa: CAIKNGERGDTQYF

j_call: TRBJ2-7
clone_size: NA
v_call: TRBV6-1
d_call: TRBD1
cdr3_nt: TGTGCCAACAGGTCAACTTCCGGGACAGGGATATACGAGCAGTACTTC
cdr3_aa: CANRSTSGTGIYEQYF

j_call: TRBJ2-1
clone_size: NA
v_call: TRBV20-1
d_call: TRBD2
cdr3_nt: TGCAGTGCTAGAAAACTAGCGGGCAATGAGCAGTTCTTC
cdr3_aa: CSARKLAGNEQFF

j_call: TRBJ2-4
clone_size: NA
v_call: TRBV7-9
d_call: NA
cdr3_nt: TGTGCCAGCAGCCCTCCATTCAGAGCCAAAAACATTCAGTACTTC
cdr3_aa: CASSPPFRAKNIQYF

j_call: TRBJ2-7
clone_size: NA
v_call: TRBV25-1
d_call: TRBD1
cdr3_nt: TGTGCCAGCAGTGAATTTGCGGGACAGGGGGCCCCCGTGTACGAGCAGTACTTC
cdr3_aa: CASSEFAGQGAPVYEQYF

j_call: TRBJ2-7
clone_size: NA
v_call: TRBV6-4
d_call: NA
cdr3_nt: TGTGCCAGCAGCTCGGACGGACCCCTATCCTACGAGCAGTACTTC
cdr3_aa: CASSSDGPLSYEQYF

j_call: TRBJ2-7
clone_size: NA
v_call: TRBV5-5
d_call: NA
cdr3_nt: TGTGCCAGCAGCGACAGGTTCTACGAGCAGTACTTC
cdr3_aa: CASSDRFYEQYF

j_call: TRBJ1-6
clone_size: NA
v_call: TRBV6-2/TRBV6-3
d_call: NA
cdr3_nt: TGTGCCAGCAGCAAGACGGGGGCGACTGGTAAATCATTT
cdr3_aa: CASSKTGATGKSF

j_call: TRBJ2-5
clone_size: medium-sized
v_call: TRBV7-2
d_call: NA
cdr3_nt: TGTGCCAGCAGCTTAATAGAGACCCAGTACTTC
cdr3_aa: CASSLIETQYF

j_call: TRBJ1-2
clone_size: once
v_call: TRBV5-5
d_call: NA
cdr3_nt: TGTGCCAGCAGTCCCCAGGGGTCGGGCTACACCTTC
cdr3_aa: CASSPQGSGYTF

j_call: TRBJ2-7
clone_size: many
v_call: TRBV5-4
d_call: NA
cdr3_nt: TGTGCCAGCAAAAATCGGGCCTACGAGCAGTACTTC
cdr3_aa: CASKNRAYEQYF

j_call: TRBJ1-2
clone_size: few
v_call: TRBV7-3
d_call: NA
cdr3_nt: TGTGCCAGCAGCTTAACGACTCGGGCCGACTATGGCTACACCTTC
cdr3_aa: CASSLTTRADYGYTF

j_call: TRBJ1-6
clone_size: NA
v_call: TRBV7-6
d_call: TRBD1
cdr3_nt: TGTGCCAGCAGCTTAATGTCCGGACAGGGGGGAAAATCCTATAATTCACCCCTCCACTTT
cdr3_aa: CASSLMSGQGGKSYNSPLHF

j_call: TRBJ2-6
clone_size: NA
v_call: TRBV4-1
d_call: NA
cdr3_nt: TGCGCCAGCAGCCCTCCTGGGGCCAACGTCCTGACTTTC
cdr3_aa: CASSPPGANVLTF

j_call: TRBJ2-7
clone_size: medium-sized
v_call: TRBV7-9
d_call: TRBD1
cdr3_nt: TGTGCCAGCAGCCGAAAGACAGGGGGCGTCGACGAGCAGTACTTC
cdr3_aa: CASSRKTGGVDEQYF

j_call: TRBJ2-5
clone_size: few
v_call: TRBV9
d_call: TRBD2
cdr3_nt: TGTGCCAGCTCTCTAACGGGGACTAGCGGGGGTGGCAAGACCCAGTACTTC
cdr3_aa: CASSLTGTSGGGKTQYF

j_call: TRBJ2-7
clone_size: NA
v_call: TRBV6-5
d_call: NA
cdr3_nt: TGTGCCAGCAGTTACCCCCCCGAGCAGTACTTC
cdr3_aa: CASSYPPEQYF

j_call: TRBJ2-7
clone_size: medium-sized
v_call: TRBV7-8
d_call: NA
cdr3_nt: TGTGCCAGCAGCTTAGTTGCAGGGTTCTACGAGCAGTACTTC
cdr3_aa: CASSLVAGFYEQYF

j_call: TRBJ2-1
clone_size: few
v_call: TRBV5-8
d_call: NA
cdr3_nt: TGTGCCAGCAGCTTGGGGCTGAATGAGCAGTTCTTC
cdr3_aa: CASSLGLNEQFF

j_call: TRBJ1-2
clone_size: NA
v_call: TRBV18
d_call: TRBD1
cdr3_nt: TGTGCCAGCTCACCGTCCCGGGACAGGGATGGCTACACCTTC
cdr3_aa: CASSPSRDRDGYTF

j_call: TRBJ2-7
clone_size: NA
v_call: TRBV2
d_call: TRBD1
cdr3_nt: TGTGCCAGCAGTCAATACCGGGACAGGGTGCTCGAGCAGTACTTC
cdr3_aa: CASSQYRDRVLEQYF

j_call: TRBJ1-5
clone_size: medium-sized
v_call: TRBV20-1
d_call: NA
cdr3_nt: TGCAGTGCTAGTGACAGCGGGAGCAATCAGCCCCAGCATTTT
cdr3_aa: CSASDSGSNQPQHF